This T cell receptor (beta chain) is from a study of cytomegalovirus exposure and HLA in healthy donors. Findings and limits, study-wide: Specific recognition of CMV antigens was confirmed in vitro for a few chains (all CMV-associated).

Vbeta (60) and Jbeta (13) primers were used in the PCR. TCRdb's copy holds only in-frame clones and misses some; the assay was immunoSEQ multiplex PCR. The data show some 150,000 clones, approximately 80% seen once. Deletions cut 7 bases from V and 6 bases from J, with 12 bases between. The CDR3 totals 13 residues. The V gene's germline CDR1 is SNHLY and CDR2 FYNNEI. As for this clone: Its antigen is unknown.

The chain has TRBV2 and TRBJ1-4; D might be TRBD1 (6 bases). The sequence came from a man aged 35-49 years in good health and CMV-seronegative. The sample comprised PBMCs. The CDR3 here is CASMGGRYEKLFF. The CDR3 region has the DNA TGTGCCAGCATGGGGGGGCGGTATGAAAAACTGTTTTTT. The whole variable domain, remainder taken from reference TRBV2 and TRBJ1-4, is EPEVTQTPSHQVTQMGQEVILRCVPISNHLYFYWYRQILGQKVEFLVSFYNNEISEKSEIFDDQFSVERPDGSNFTLKIRSTKLEDSAMYFCASMGGRYEKLFFGSGTQLSVL.